This TCR beta chain emerged from a study of blood T cell repertoires in COVID-19 (dated by TCRdb to 2020 to 2022). Some background on the complete study: Samples covering the acute and convalescent phases of COVID-19 were provided by collaborators in the United States, Italy and Spain. The material from the prospective study consisted of cDNA or gDNA derived from T cells, B-cell-depleted T cells, or PBMCs. The dataset comprised deeply sampled blood TCRbeta repertoires from subjects exposed to, actively infected with, or recovered from COVID-19. The repertoires were made available in a free public database intended to serve as a resource for research on the immune response to SARS-CoV-2. The samples were drawn from the first 160 participants of the ongoing ImmuneRACE study and from over a thousand subjects provided by 6 global collaborators. Sample metadata almost always included a de-identified subject ID, COVID-19 status, age in years and sex. Where available, HLA class I and class II types were taken from metadata supplied by the sample provider and were not determined by assay-based typing.

The germline V gene encodes CDR1 MDHEN and CDR2 SYDVKM. V is pared back by 6 bases and J by 6 bases, with 18 bases lying between the germline termini. Reading from cysteine to phenylalanine, the CDR3 counts 15 amino acids. The CDR3 DNA has 45 bases and is translated from base 1. The full study reports these points: The quantity of clinical and demographic metadata differed by source and by participant and was supplied without curation.

As to this clone: This receptor's antigen is unknown. There are no base qualities to consult, and no much larger clone falls within one base.

The immunoSEQ Assay, a bias-controlled multiplex PCR, was used to amplify TCRbeta CDR3 regions from genomic DNA. In the paper's pipeline: The number of nucleated cells in each sample was estimated by amplification of reference gene primers within the assay. To quantify the absolute abundance of each unique TCRbeta CDR3 rearrangement, sequence reads were collapsed and filtered. For each sample, productive Simpson clonality was calculated as the square root of Simpson's diversity index across productive rearrangements. The source is immuneACCESS, and TCRdb retained only in-frame sequences with V and J called. Part of the clones is not carried over; for the studies checked, unresolved V genes explain less than half of this, and the remainder is unexplained. Clonal size and the V and J genes are those of that table, whereas D and trimming came from the DNA. For this sample the table gives approximately 70,000 clones, of which nearly 90% were detected only once. The ten largest clones capture roughly 3.2% of the sample.

At one collaborating source in Seattle, patients were enrolled during active infection and were followed longitudinally through the course of disease. Whole blood was collected in K2EDTA tubes by collaborating institutions according to the institutions' own protocols. For TCRbeta analysis, collaborators shipped samples in one of three forms: frozen whole blood, isolated PBMCs, or DNA extracted from either of those sample types. The TCR comes from a woman between 50 and 59 years old with COVID-19, enrolled during active disease. The sequenced material came from peripheral blood. The chain joins TRBV28 to TRBJ1-5, and possibly TRBD1, on 6 matching bases. The CDR3 has the sequence CASRRWQGRGQPQHF. The sequence in DNA is TGTGCCAGCAGACGGTGGCAGGGGAGGGGTCAGCCCCAGCATTTT.